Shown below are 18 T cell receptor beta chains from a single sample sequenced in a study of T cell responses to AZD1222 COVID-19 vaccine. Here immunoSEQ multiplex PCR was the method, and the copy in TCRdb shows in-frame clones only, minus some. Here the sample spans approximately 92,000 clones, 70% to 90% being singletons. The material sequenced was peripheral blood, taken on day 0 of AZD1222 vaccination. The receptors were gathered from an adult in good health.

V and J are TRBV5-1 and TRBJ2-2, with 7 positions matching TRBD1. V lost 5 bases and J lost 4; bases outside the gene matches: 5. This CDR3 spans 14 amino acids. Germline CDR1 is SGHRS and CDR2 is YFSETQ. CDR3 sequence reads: CASRGDSFTGELFF. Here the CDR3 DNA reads TGCGCCAGCAGAGGGGACAGCTTCACCGGGGAGCTGTTTTTT.

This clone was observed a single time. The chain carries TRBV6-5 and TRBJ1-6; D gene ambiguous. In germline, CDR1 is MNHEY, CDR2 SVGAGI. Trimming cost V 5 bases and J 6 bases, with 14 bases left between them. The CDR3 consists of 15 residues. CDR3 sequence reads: CASSPRVLGNSPLHF. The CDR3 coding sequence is TGTGCCAGCAGTCCACGCGTGCTCGGTAATTCACCCCTCCACTTT.

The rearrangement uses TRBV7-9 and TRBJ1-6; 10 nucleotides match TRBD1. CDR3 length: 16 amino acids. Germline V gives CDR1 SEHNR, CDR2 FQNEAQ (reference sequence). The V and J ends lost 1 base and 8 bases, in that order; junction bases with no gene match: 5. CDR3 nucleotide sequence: TGTGCCAGCAGCTTAGGGCCGACAGGGGGCGATTCACCCCTCCACTTT. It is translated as CASSLGPTGGDSPLHF.

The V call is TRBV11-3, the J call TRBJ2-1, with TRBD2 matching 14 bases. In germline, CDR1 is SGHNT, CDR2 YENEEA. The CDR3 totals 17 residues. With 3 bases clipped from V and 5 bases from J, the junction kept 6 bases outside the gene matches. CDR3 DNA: TGTGCCAGCAGCTTCCCGACTAGCGGGAGGGGAAACAATGAGCAGTTCTTC. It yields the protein CASSFPTSGRGNNEQFF.

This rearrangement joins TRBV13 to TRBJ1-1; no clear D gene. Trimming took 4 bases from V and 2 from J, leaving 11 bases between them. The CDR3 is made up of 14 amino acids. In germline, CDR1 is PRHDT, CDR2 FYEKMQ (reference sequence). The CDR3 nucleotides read TGTGCCAGCAGCTCCCCTCAGTCTAACACTGAAGCTTTCTTT. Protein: CASSSPQSNTEAFF. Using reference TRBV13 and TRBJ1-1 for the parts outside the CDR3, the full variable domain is AAGVIQSPRHLIKEKRETATLKCYPIPRHDTVYWYQQGPGQDPQFLISFYEKMQSDKGSIPDRFSAQQFSDYHSELNMSSLELGDSALYFCASSSPQSNTEAFFGQGTRLTVV.

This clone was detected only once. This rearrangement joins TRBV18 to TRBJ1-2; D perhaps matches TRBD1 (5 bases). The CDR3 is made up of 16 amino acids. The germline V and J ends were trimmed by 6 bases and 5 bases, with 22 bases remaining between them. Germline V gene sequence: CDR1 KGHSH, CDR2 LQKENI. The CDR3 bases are TGTGCCAGCTCCTTTGGGGGACGGTACGGGACTTATGGCTACACCTTC. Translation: CASSFGGRYGTYGYTF.

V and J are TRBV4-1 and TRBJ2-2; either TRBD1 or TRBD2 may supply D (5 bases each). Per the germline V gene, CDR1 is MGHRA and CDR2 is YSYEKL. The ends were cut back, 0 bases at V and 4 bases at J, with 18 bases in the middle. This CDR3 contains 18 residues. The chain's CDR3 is CASSQDIPADTITGELFF. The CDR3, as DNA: TGCGCCAGCAGCCAAGACATACCAGCGGACACAATCACCGGGGAGCTGTTTTTT.

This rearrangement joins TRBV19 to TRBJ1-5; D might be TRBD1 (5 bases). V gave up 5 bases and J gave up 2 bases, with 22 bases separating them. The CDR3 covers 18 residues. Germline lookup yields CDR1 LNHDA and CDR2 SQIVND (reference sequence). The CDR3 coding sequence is TGTGCCAGTAGTGCTTCACCTTCCAGGGTTGAGGGCAATCAGCCCCAGCATTTT. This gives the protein CASSASPSRVEGNQPQHF.

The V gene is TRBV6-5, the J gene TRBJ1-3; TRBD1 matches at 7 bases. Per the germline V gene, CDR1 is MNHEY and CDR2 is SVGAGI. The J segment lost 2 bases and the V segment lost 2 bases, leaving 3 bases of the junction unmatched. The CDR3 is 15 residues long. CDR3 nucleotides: TGTGCCAGCAGTTACGCCCAGGGGGCTGGAAACACCATATATTTT. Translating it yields CASSYAQGAGNTIYF.

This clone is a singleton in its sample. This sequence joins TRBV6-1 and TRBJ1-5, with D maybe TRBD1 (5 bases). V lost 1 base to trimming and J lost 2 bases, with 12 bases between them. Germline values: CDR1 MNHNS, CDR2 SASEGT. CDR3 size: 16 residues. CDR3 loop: CASSEGARGGNQPQHF. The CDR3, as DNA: TGTGCCAGCAGTGAAGGAGCACGGGGGGGCAATCAGCCCCAGCATTTT.

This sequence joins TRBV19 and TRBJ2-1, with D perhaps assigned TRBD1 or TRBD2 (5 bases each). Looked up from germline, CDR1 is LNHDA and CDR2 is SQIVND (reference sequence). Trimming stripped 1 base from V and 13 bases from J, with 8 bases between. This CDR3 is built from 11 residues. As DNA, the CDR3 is TGTGCCAGTAGTATAGGGGGACCCCAGTTCTTC. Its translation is CASSIGGPQFF.

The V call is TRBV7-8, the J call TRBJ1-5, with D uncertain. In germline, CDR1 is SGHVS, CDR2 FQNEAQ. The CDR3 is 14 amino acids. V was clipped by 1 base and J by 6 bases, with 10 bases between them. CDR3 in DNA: TGTGCCAGCAGCTTAGGCCAGTCCTTTCAGCCCCAGCATTTT. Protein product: CASSLGQSFQPQHF.

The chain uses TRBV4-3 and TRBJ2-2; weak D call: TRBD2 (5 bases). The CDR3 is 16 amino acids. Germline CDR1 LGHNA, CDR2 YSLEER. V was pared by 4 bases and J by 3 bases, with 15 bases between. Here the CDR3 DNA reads TGCGCCAGCAGCCTCGTTCCCCGGACTTACACCGGGGAGCTGTTTTTT. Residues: CASSLVPRTYTGELFF.

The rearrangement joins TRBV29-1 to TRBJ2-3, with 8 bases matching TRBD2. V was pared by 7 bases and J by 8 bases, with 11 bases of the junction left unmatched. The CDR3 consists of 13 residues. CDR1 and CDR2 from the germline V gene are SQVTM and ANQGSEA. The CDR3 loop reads CSAPGAGGATQYF. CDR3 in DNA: TGCAGCGCCCCGGGGGCGGGGGGTGCTACGCAGTATTTT.

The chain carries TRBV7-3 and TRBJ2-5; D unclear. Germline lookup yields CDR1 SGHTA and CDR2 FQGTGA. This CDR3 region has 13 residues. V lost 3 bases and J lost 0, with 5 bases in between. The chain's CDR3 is CASSFSYQETQYF. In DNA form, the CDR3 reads TGTGCCAGCAGCTTCTCGTACCAAGAGACCCAGTACTTC.

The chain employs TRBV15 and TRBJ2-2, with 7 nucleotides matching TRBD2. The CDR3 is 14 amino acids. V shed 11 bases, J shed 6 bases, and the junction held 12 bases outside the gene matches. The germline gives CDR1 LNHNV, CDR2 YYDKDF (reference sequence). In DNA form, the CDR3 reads TGTGCCTCCCTCCGGGACTACCAAGCCGGGGAGCTGTTTTTT. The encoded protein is CASLRDYQAGELFF.

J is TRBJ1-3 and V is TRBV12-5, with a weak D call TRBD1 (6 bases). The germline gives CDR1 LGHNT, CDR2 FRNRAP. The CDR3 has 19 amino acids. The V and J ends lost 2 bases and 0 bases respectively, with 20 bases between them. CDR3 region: CASGLFSGAGQSSGNTIYF. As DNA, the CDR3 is TGTGCTAGTGGTTTGTTTTCGGGGGCAGGCCAGAGCTCTGGAAACACCATATATTTT.

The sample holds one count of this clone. The chain's CDR3 is CASSQGTGRQFF. DNA for the CDR3: TGTGCCAGCAGCCAAGGGACCGGGAGGCAGTTCTTC. The rearrangement uses TRBV4-2 and TRBJ2-1, with D possibly being TRBD2 (6 bases). The CDR3 extends over 12 amino acids. V lost 1 base and J lost 12, with 10 bases in between. In germline, CDR1 is LGHNA, CDR2 YNFKEQ.